The rows below give T cell receptor beta chains drawn from one sample of a study of neurological immune-mediated disorders. MiXCR, run by TCRdb on the 5' RACE reads, gives a single entry per CDR3 protein. The sample lists 55,000 or so distinct CDR3 sequences; around 3.8% were seen once. What was sequenced was CD4+ T cells from blood. The receptors here all came from a woman aged 35 to 49 with multiple sclerosis. Each CDR3 is given with its conserved first and last residue. D genes are given only for firm matches. Clone size, where shown, is once, few, many, or a class for clones that have expanded.

V,D,J,size,DNA,CDR3
TRBV5-1,-,TRBJ2-1,medium-sized,TGCGCCAGCAGCTTAAGTTTGGTTGGTGAGCAGTTCTTC,CASSLSLVGEQFF
TRBV6-6,TRBD1,TRBJ1-3,many,TGTGCCAGCACCAGACAGGGGGGGAACACCATATATTTT,CASTRQGGNTIYF
TRBV29-1,TRBD1,TRBJ2-2,many,TGCAGCGTTGGGACAGGGTACACCGGGGAGCTGTTTTTT,CSVGTGYTGELFF
TRBV28,TRBD1,TRBJ1-2,many,TGTGCCAGCCTAGAGGGACAGAACTATGGCTACACCTTC,CASLEGQNYGYTF
TRBV5-1,-,TRBJ2-5,many,TGCGCCAGCAGCTTTAAGGAGACCCAGTACTTC,CASSFKETQYF
TRBV20-1,-,TRBJ1-5,once,TGCAGTGCCCAGGCCCCTCGACTGTATAGCAATCAGCCCCAGCATTTT,CSAQAPRLYSNQPQHF
TRBV29-1,TRBD1,TRBJ1-6,many,TGCAGCGTCTCAGGGGGGACATCAGGTTCACCCCTCCACTTT,CSVSGGTSGSPLHF
TRBV6-5,TRBD1,TRBJ1-2,many,TGTGCCAGCAGGGGAGGACAGGGAGACTATGGCTACACCTTC,CASRGGQGDYGYTF
TRBV6-5,TRBD1,TRBJ2-7,many,TGTGCCAGCAGTTACGCCGGACAGGGAGAAGGCGAGCAGTACTTC,CASSYAGQGEGEQYF
TRBV3-1,TRBD2,TRBJ2-1,many,TGTGCCAGCAGCCAGAACGGGGGGGCCTCTAGTGAGCAGTTCTTC,CASSQNGGASSEQFF
TRBV21-1,-,TRBJ1-5,many,TGTGCCAGCATCCCGGCCGGGACAGGAGAGGATCAGCCCCAGCATTTT,CASIPAGTGEDQPQHF
TRBV20-1,-,TRBJ1-2,many,TGCAGTGCTAGTAGGAATGGAGGCTACACCTTC,CSASRNGGYTF
TRBV5-6,-,TRBJ2-1,many,TGTGCCAGCAGCTTACTAGACAGAAACAATGAGCAGTTCTTC,CASSLLDRNNEQFF
TRBV5-4,-,TRBJ2-5,many,TGTGCCAGCAGCCTGGCGTCCGGGGCGAAGACCCAGTACTTC,CASSLASGAKTQYF
TRBV6-5,TRBD2,TRBJ2-7,few,TGTGCCAGCAGTTCAGCTAGACTAGCGGGGTTTTCCTACGAGCAGTACTTC,CASSSARLAGFSYEQYF
TRBV2,-,TRBJ2-2,many,TGTGCCAGCAGTGAAATGGCCTTGGGGGGCGGGGAGCTGTTTTTT,CASSEMALGGGELFF
TRBV29-1,TRBD1,TRBJ2-6,many,TGCAGCGTATTCGACAGAGACAGGGGGTCTGGGGCCAACGTCCTGACTTTC,CSVFDRDRGSGANVLTF
TRBV7-2,-,TRBJ1-5,many,TGTGCCAGCAGCTTATATTCGTCCCAGCCCCAGCATTTT,CASSLYSSQPQHF
TRBV27,-,TRBJ2-5,many,TGTGCCAGCAGTTTAACCGGGAATAGCGGGACCCAGTACTTC,CASSLTGNSGTQYF
TRBV5-6,TRBD2,TRBJ2-7,few,TGTGCCAGCAGCTTGTTGGGGGGACTATACGACGAGCAGTACTTC,CASSLLGGLYDEQYF
TRBV10-3,-,TRBJ2-5,many,TGTGCCATCAGTGCGGGGACACTGCAAGAGACCCAGTACTTC,CAISAGTLQETQYF
TRBV25-1,-,TRBJ1-4,many,TGTGCCAGCAGTGAATTAAAACAGAGAAATGAAAAACTGTTTTTT,CASSELKQRNEKLFF
TRBV5-1,TRBD1,TRBJ2-7,many,TGCGCCAGCAGCTATGGACAGGGAGAGCAGTACTTC,CASSYGQGEQYF
TRBV5-6,TRBD1,TRBJ1-5,many,TGTGCCAGCAGCTCGACCGGGACAGGGGACCAGCCCCAGCATTTT,CASSSTGTGDQPQHF
TRBV7-8,-,TRBJ1-5,many,TGTGCCAGCAGCCCGGATCTGGGGGGCACGGCGCCCCAGCATTTT,CASSPDLGGTAPQHF
TRBV3-1,-,TRBJ1-1,many,TGTGCCAGCAGCCAAGCCACCAACACTGAAGCTTTCTTT,CASSQATNTEAFF
TRBV5-1,-,TRBJ2-3,many,TGCGCCAGCAGGTTGGGGGCCGTGACAGATACGCAGTATTTT,CASRLGAVTDTQYF
TRBV5-1,-,TRBJ1-3,many,TGCGCCAGCAGCTACACGACTGGAAACACCATATATTTT,CASSYTTGNTIYF
TRBV5-1,-,TRBJ1-4,many,TGCGCCAGCAGCCCGACACCCGGCTCTGCGGAAAAACTGTTTTTT,CASSPTPGSAEKLFF
TRBV24-1,-,TRBJ1-1,many,TGTGCCACCAGTGATTCCGGGACGGCGAACACTGAAGCTTTCTTT,CATSDSGTANTEAFF
TRBV27,TRBD1,TRBJ2-7,many,TGTGCCAGCAGTTCAATCTTCCGGGACAGGGGCAGGACCTACGAGCAGTACTTC,CASSSIFRDRGRTYEQYF
TRBV29-1,-,TRBJ1-2,many,TGCAGCGCGCGATTTAACAATAGGGCTTTTGGCTACACCTTC,CSARFNNRAFGYTF
TRBV6-6,-,TRBJ2-6,many,TGTGCCAGCAGTTACTCAGACTCTGGGGCCAACGTCCTGACTTTC,CASSYSDSGANVLTF
TRBV6-2/TRBV6-3,-,TRBJ2-7,few,TGTGCCAGCAGTTACCTATTGGGGTGGGAGCAGTACTTC,CASSYLLGWEQYF
TRBV18,-,TRBJ1-4,many,TGTGCCAGCTCACCACCGGGGAGGGCGGCTAATGAAAAACTGTTTTTT,CASSPPGRAANEKLFF
TRBV10-3,TRBD1,TRBJ1-5,many,TGTGCCATCAGTGCTGACAGGGGGAGCGGTCAGCCCCAGCATTTT,CAISADRGSGQPQHF
TRBV11-2,-,TRBJ2-1,many,TGTGCCAGCAGCCATGGGGCGAGGGGCAGGGGAAATGAGCAGTTCTTC,CASSHGARGRGNEQFF
TRBV29-1,-,TRBJ1-2,many,TGCAGCGTTGATGGGGCGGGGAGTGGCTACACCTTC,CSVDGAGSGYTF
TRBV29-1,-,TRBJ1-1,many,TGCAGCGTTGAGATCGGACAGAACACTGAAGCTTTCTTT,CSVEIGQNTEAFF
TRBV28,-,TRBJ2-2,many,TGTGCCAGCAGTCCTGGACGGACAAGACAGTTCACCGGGGAGCTGTTTTTT,CASSPGRTRQFTGELFF
TRBV5-1,-,TRBJ1-4,-,TGCGCCAGCAGCTTGGAGTCGTTGGGGGCCAATGAAAAACTGTTTTTT,CASSLESLGANEKLFF
TRBV20-1,-,TRBJ2-7,many,TGCAGTGCTAAGTCCGCGGGACTCCTCTCCTACGAGCAGTACTTC,CSAKSAGLLSYEQYF
TRBV4-1,-,TRBJ1-5,many,TGCGCCAGCAGCCGGGACACTTTCAATCAGCCCCAGCATTTT,CASSRDTFNQPQHF
TRBV19,-,TRBJ2-7,many,TGTGCCAGTAGTACCAAGGCAGGTGGAGGGTACGAGCAGTACTTC,CASSTKAGGGYEQYF
TRBV5-1,TRBD1,TRBJ1-2,many,TGCGCCAGCAGCTTTCCCGGGACAGGGAGTGGCTACACCTTC,CASSFPGTGSGYTF